This entry lists 26 T cell receptor beta chains sequenced from one sample in a study of shared clonotypes between healthy human individuals. Repertoires were generated with immunoSEQ multiplex PCR, while TCRdb's copy carries only in-frame clones and drops some. The sample contains roughly 2 million clones, over 85% of which appear only once. As defined, naive CD8 cells were CD45RO-negative and positively selected for CCR7, with terminally differentiated effector memory CD45RA+ cells excluded. The sequencing sample was made of naive CD8+ T cells sorted from blood. The receptors originated from a man aged 18-30 years in good health.

The CDR3 nucleotides are TGTGCCAGCAGCTTGGCCCTGGAAACAGCCTACGAGCAGTACTTC. This encodes CASSLALETAYEQYF. The chain combines TRBV5-5 with TRBJ2-7; D remains ambiguous. The ends were cut back, 0 bases at V and 2 bases at J, with 12 bases in the middle. CDR3 length equals 15 residues. Per germline, CDR1 SGHKS and CDR2 YYEKEE (reference sequence).

The chain employs TRBV4-3 and TRBJ2-5, with 7 bases identical to TRBD2. The CDR3 has 14 residues. Per the germline V gene, CDR1 is LGHNA and CDR2 is YSLEER. With 1 base clipped from V and 5 bases from J, the junction kept 4 bases outside the gene matches. The CDR3 sequence is CASSQGGSGETQYF. CDR3 in DNA: TGCGCCAGCAGCCAAGGCGGGAGTGGGGAGACCCAGTACTTC.

The chain employs TRBV5-1 and TRBJ2-1; TRBD1 might be the D (6 bases). The CDR3 extends over 14 amino acids. From germline, CDR1 is SGHRS and CDR2 YFSETQ. Trimming took off 4 bases at V and 4 bases at J, with 12 bases between the two ends. The DNA of the CDR3 is TGCGCCAGCAGCGTCGGACAGTCTTACAATGAGCAGTTCTTC. Translating gives CASSVGQSYNEQFF.

The V call is TRBV6-5, the J call TRBJ2-1, with D tentatively TRBD2 (5 bases). Trimming removed 5 bases from V and 6 bases from J, with 14 bases in between. The germline gives CDR1 MNHEY, CDR2 SVGAGI. The CDR3 is 14 amino acids. CDR3 DNA sequence: TGTGCCAGCAGTCCCCGGGGTAGTGGCAATGAGCAGTTCTTC. Its translation is CASSPRGSGNEQFF.

The J gene is TRBJ1-1, the V gene TRBV30; 7 bases are a match to TRBD1. Germline V CDR1 and CDR2: GTSNPN, SVGIG (reference sequence). CDR3 size: 13 residues. With 4 bases clipped from V and 0 bases from J, the junction kept 2 bases outside the gene matches. Here the CDR3 DNA reads TGTGCCTGGAACAGGGGACTGAACACTGAAGCTTTCTTT. Encoded protein: CAWNRGLNTEAFF.

The chain is built from TRBV6-5 and TRBJ2-7, with a tentative D call TRBD2 (5 bases). Trimming pared 2 bases from V and 5 bases from J, leaving 13 bases between. Looked up from germline, CDR1 is MNHEY and CDR2 is SVGAGI. This CDR3 contains 14 residues. CDR3 in DNA: TGTGCCAGCAGTTACGGAGAGGGAACACACGAGCAGTACTTC. Amino acid sequence: CASSYGEGTHEQYF.

Remarks on this clone: This CDR3 is also generated by other DNA sequences in the sample. The rearrangement uses TRBV30 and TRBJ1-2; D ambiguous. CDR1 is GTSNPN and CDR2 is SVGIG in the germline V gene (reference sequence). The CDR3 loop spans 12 amino acids. Trimming cost V 1 base and J 2 bases, with 5 bases left between them. Written as DNA, the CDR3 is TGTGCCTGGAGTGCGGGAAACTATGGCTACACCTTC. This sequence encodes CAWSAGNYGYTF.

The chain couples TRBV7-9 to TRBJ2-7; D is unresolved. The CDR3 has 13 residues. From germline, CDR1 is SEHNR and CDR2 FQNEAQ (reference sequence). The V end was cut by 3 bases, the J end by 0 bases, with 6 bases between. CDR3 sequence: CASSFRYSYEQYF. DNA of the CDR3: TGTGCCAGCAGCTTCCGATACTCCTACGAGCAGTACTTC.

Comment on this clone: The same CDR3 also results from other DNA sequences found in this sample. This chain joins TRBV27 and TRBJ2-5; D is possibly TRBD1 or TRBD2 (5 bases each). The CDR3 consists of 14 residues. In germline, CDR1 is MNHEY, CDR2 SMNVEV (reference sequence). V gave up 3 bases and J gave up 2 bases, with 10 bases separating them. CDR3 sequence: CASSFIGAQETQYF. The CDR3, as DNA: TGTGCCAGCAGTTTTATCGGGGCGCAAGAGACCCAGTACTTC.

The chain combines TRBV27 with TRBJ1-5; unclear D gene. The CDR3 has 15 amino acids. Trimming left V 5 bases short and J 0 bases short, with 11 bases between. Germline V lookup: CDR1 MNHEY, CDR2 SMNVEV (reference sequence). CDR3 nucleotide sequence: TGTGCCAGCAGTCCTGACCAGTATAGCAATCAGCCCCAGCATTTT. Translation gives CASSPDQYSNQPQHF.

This rearrangement joins TRBV19 to TRBJ2-7, with D tentatively TRBD2 (6 bases). The V end was cut by 1 base, the J end by 6 bases, with 13 bases between. Per the germline V gene, CDR1 is LNHDA and CDR2 is SQIVND (reference sequence). The CDR3 covers 14 residues. The CDR3 region is CASSIGALAPEQYF. The CDR3 DNA sequence: TGTGCCAGTAGTATAGGGGCACTAGCTCCCGAGCAGTACTTC.

CDR3 sequence reads: CAISESRGVHEQYF. In DNA, the CDR3 is TGTGCCATCAGTGAGTCGCGGGGTGTGCACGAGCAGTACTTC. This chain connects TRBV10-3 to TRBJ2-7; maybe TRBD2 (6 bases). Germline V lookup: CDR1 ENHRY, CDR2 SYGVKD. This CDR3 region has 14 residues. The germline V and J ends were trimmed by 0 bases and 5 bases, with 11 bases remaining between them.

With regard to this clone: The sample carries other DNA sequences with the same CDR3. The rearrangement uses TRBV28 and TRBJ2-5; TRBD2 matches at 11 bases. Germline CDR1 MDHEN, CDR2 SYDVKM. J was trimmed by 4 bases and V by 2 bases; bases with no gene match: 3. The CDR3 consists of 15 residues. For the CDR3, the DNA is TGTGCCAGCAGTTTAAGTAGCGGGGGGGCAGAGACCCAGTACTTC. Translated: CASSLSSGGAETQYF. Complete variable domain (other parts from reference TRBV28 and TRBJ2-5): DVKVTQSSRYLVKRTGEKVFLECVQDMDHENMFWYRQDPGLGLRLIYFSYDVKMKEKGDIPEGYSVSREKKERFSLILESASTNQTSMYLCASSLSSGGAETQYFGPGTRLLVL.

This clone was picked up one time. This rearrangement joins TRBV11-2 to TRBJ2-7; D is unresolved. This CDR3 has 13 amino acids. V was shortened by 5 bases and J by 2 bases, with 10 bases between the two germline ends. Per germline, CDR1 SGHAT and CDR2 FQNNGV. CDR3 in amino acids: CASSLQATYEQYF. The CDR3 DNA follows: TGTGCCAGCAGCCTCCAGGCTACCTACGAGCAGTACTTC.

The chain links TRBV27 to TRBJ1-4; the D gene is possibly TRBD1 (6 bases). V lost 6 bases and J 0 bases, leaving 11 bases between the germline ends. The germline V gene has CDR1 MNHEY and CDR2 SMNVEV (reference sequence). The CDR3 has 15 amino acids. In nucleotides, the CDR3 is TGTGCCAGCAGCCTTGACAGGTCAACTAATGAAAAACTGTTTTTT. It specifies CASSLDRSTNEKLFF.

The chain has TRBV23-1 and TRBJ1-6, with 8 bases aligning to TRBD1. TRBV23-1 is sorted into the ORF group, with uncertain function. This CDR3 region has 14 residues. The trim removed 7 bases at V and 7 bases at J, leaving 6 bases unmatched. CDR3 in DNA: TGCGCCAGCATCCGGACAGGGCGGAATTCACCCCTCCACTTT. It specifies CASIRTGRNSPLHF.

V gene TRBV7-2 combines with J gene TRBJ2-7; D unclear. CDR1 and CDR2 from the germline V gene are SGHTA and FQGNSA. The V gene lost 4 bases and the J gene lost 0 bases, with 4 bases spanning the gap. The CDR3 length is 12 residues. CDR3 sequence (DNA): TGTGCCAGCAGCTCCTACTCCTACGAGCAGTACTTC. Its translation is CASSSYSYEQYF.

The rearrangement joins TRBV23-1 to TRBJ1-6, with D unresolved. TRBV23-1 is noted as an ORF with a role that remains uncertain. This CDR3 contains 16 residues. V was shortened by 3 bases and J by 3 bases, with 12 bases between the two germline ends. The CDR3 reads CASSHPYGYYNSPLHF. Written as DNA, the CDR3 is TGCGCCAGCAGTCACCCTTACGGGTACTATAATTCACCCCTCCACTTT.

The rearrangement links TRBV27 to TRBJ2-7; 9 positions agree with TRBD2. The CDR3 spans 15 residues. J gave up 3 bases and V 6 bases, and 9 bases lay outside the gene matches. CDR1 and CDR2 (germline): MNHEY, SMNVEV (reference sequence). The CDR3 spells CASRLTGLAGYEQYF. As DNA, the CDR3 is TGTGCCAGCAGACTTACGGGACTAGCAGGCTACGAGCAGTACTTC.

The chain uses TRBV11-2 and TRBJ2-1; D call uncertain. The CDR3 length is 12 residues. Germline CDR1 reads SGHAT; CDR2 reads FQNNGV. With 1 base removed from V and 7 bases from J, the gap between germline ends came to 5 bases. The CDR3 loop is CASSLARNEQFF. DNA for the CDR3: TGTGCCAGCAGCTTAGCCCGGAATGAGCAGTTCTTC.

This clone turned up a few times. The chain is built from TRBV4-2 and TRBJ1-5, with D maybe TRBD1 (5 bases). Germline V gene lookup returns CDR1 LGHNA and CDR2 YNFKEQ. This CDR3 region has 16 residues. V was shortened by 1 base and J by 5 bases, with 15 bases between the two germline ends. The CDR3 DNA sequence: TGTGCCAGCAGCCAAGGGAGGGTGGAGGGGTATCAGCCCCAGCATTTT. Amino acids: CASSQGRVEGYQPQHF.

The chain couples TRBV4-1 to TRBJ2-5, with D perhaps TRBD2 (7 bases). Germline V gives CDR1 MGHRA, CDR2 YSYEKL. Trimming removed 0 bases at V and 5 bases at J, with 16 bases between. The CDR3 consists of 16 residues. The CDR3 loop is CASSQESMGGPETQYF. CDR3 nucleotides: TGCGCCAGCAGCCAAGAGAGTATGGGGGGGCCTGAGACCCAGTACTTC.

With respect to this clone: This specimen includes other DNA sequences encoding the same CDR3. This chain joins TRBV27 and TRBJ2-7; D perhaps matches TRBD2 (6 bases). V was pared by 4 bases and J by 7 bases, with 11 bases between. Germline-derived CDR1 and CDR2 are MNHEY and SMNVEV (reference sequence). The CDR3 spans 12 residues. For the CDR3, the DNA is TGTGCCAGCAGTTCCCCCGGAGGGGAGCAGTACTTC. This codes for CASSSPGGEQYF.

The chain recombines TRBV2 with TRBJ1-1; D might be TRBD1 (6 bases). Trimming cost V 2 bases and J 3 bases, with 10 bases left between them. This CDR3 spans 14 amino acids. In germline, CDR1 is SNHLY, CDR2 FYNNEI. The CDR3 DNA sequence: TGTGCCAGCAGTGAAAACAGGGAATACACTGAAGCTTTCTTT. Encoded protein: CASSENREYTEAFF.

The J gene is TRBJ2-7, the V gene TRBV4-1, with 8 bases aligning to TRBD1. Looked up from germline, CDR1 is MGHRA and CDR2 is YSYEKL. After removal of 0 bases from V and 4 bases from J, the junction contained 5 bases not matched to a gene. This CDR3 comprises 15 residues. In DNA form, the CDR3 reads TGCGCCAGCAGCCAAGATTCGACAGGGGCTTACGAGCAGTACTTC. Residues: CASSQDSTGAYEQYF.

The J gene is TRBJ1-1, the V gene TRBV28; D is uncertain. CDR1 MDHEN and CDR2 SYDVKM come from the germline V gene. The CDR3 consists of 14 residues. V was pared by 5 bases and J by 1 base, with 11 bases between. CDR3 sequence reads: CASSLVTANTEAFF. DNA for the CDR3: TGTGCCAGCAGTCTGGTCACGGCGAACACTGAAGCTTTCTTT.